The subject of this entry is one T cell receptor beta chain. This clone's antigen is unknown. Per-nucleotide qualities are absent, and no much larger clonotype sits a single base away. Systemically healthy Caucasian individuals from Russia, 39 in total and aged roughly 6 to 90 years, were included as donors. Each donor gave about 11 milliliters of peripheral blood, drawn into EDTA-treated Vacutainer tubes. PBMCs were isolated by Ficoll-Paque density-gradient centrifugation, with at least 7 million obtained per sample. Total RNA, at least 6 micrograms per sample, was extracted from PBMCs with Trizol reagent. For every donor, flow cytometry on a PBMC aliquot measured the percentage of naive CD45RAhigh/CD27high T cells. The CDR3 covers 12 residues, taking in both the cysteine and the phenylalanine. Only the CDR3 region is kept as DNA, spanning 36 bases read in frame from base 1. V and J lose 1 base and 8 bases, and a span of 9 bases separates them. CDR1 and CDR2, looked up from the germline V gene (reference sequence), are SGHNT and YYREEE.

The entry originates in a study of blood T cells in healthy people across ages (dated by TCRdb to between 2014 and 2016). With regard to the full study: In model experiments, template switching captured roughly one uniquely barcoded TCR beta cDNA molecule for every two T cells. Using the same blood draw, the study looked at two additional independent replicas of 1 million unique cDNA reads for two donors, one aged 18 to 30 and the other aged 80 or older. The donors were divided into four age groups: young (average roughly 17 years), middle-aged (about 41), aged (about 62) and long-lived (82). To avoid experimental bias, donors of different ages were distributed randomly across sequencing lanes. The study measured age-related changes in TCR beta repertoire diversity using deep sequencing normalized with unique cDNA molecular identifiers.

Receptor amplification or capture employed 5' RACE. The listed sequencing device is Illumina HiSeq 2500. A second PCR of roughly 7 to 11 cycles was performed with a sample-barcoded 5' primer and a J-beta primer mix. A unique molecular identifier was introduced onto each TCR beta cDNA molecule by a template-switch 5' adaptor carrying 12 random nucleotides. At least 2.5 million CDR3-containing paired-end reads were obtained from each sample. First-strand cDNA was synthesized from all RNA with the Mint cDNA synthesis kit, primed by a TRBC-specific oligonucleotide. After uracil-DNA glycosylase treatment, a first 18-cycle PCR used universal primers M1SS and BC2_uni_R on all cDNA. Per the source publication's procedure: For normalization, 1 million high-quality reads, each with a distinct molecular identifier, were randomly selected from each sample. Reads with shared molecular identifiers were discarded instead of being binned into consensus sequences. MiTCR, set to a Q25 quality threshold and the strictest error-elimination algorithm, was used for CDR3 identification, clonotype clustering and error correction. A nonparametric unseen species model using Euler transformation provided a lower-bound estimate of total TCR beta diversity. Using fastp at Q25 and MiXCR, TCRdb reprocessed the public reads and kept productive beta chains. All rows with the same CDR3 protein become a single entry with the most common DNA and genes. The V and J calls were determined by TCRdb, not by the authors. For this sample the table gives about 1.8 million distinct CDR3 sequences, of which less than 50% were detected only once. About 2.1% of the sample belongs to the ten largest clones.

Results and caveats for the whole study, not just this receptor: Compared with the aged group, the long-lived group had more naive CD4+ T cells, fewer expanded clones and increased TCR diversity, a pattern suggesting age selection. Because donor CMV infection status was unknown, age-related changes in expanded clonotypes were potentially confounded. The percentage of naive T cells measured by flow cytometry correlated strongly with observed TCR beta diversity. Estimates of total diversity based on one million sequenced T cells were considered lower bounds and underestimates. Conclusive comparison of naive and antigen-experienced compartments was prevented by the profiling of bulk unsorted PBMCs. Observed TCR beta diversity per million T cells fell roughly linearly with age, and a significant reduction was already apparent by age roughly 41.

Recombination linked TRBV5-4 to TRBJ1-2; no D gene call is confident. The source of this sequence is a woman aged 40 to 50 in good health. The specimen was blood. At the DNA level, the sequence is TGTGCCAGCAGCTTGATTCAGCAAGGCTACACCTTC. Translated, it reads CASSLIQQGYTF.